This T cell receptor beta chain was documented in a study of blood T cell repertoires in COVID-19. Study summary: PBMCs, B-cell-depleted T cells, or T cells provided the cDNA or gDNA that made up the material.

Produced via immunoSEQ multiplex PCR; TCRdb's table is partial and in-frame only. The sample lists about 93,000 clones; roughly 90% were seen once. The germline gives CDR1 SGHKS, CDR2 YYEKEE (reference sequence). The CDR3 runs to 14 residues. The junction had 4 bases not matched to a gene; V was cut back by 0 bases and J by 7 bases. V usage is TRBV5-5 and J usage is TRBJ1-5; 7 positions match TRBD1. This clonotype originated in a man between 45 and 60 years old with acute or convalescent COVID-19. Input material: peripheral blood. This CDR3 reads CASSLAGGKQPQHF. CDR3 in DNA: TGTGCCAGCAGCTTGGCAGGGGGGAAACAGCCCCAGCATTTT.